This TCR beta chain was captured in a study of spatial heterogeneity in lung cancer. The V end lost 6 bases, the J end lost 7 bases, and 9 bases lay between the germline ends. The CDR3 is made up of 11 amino acids. In germline, CDR1 is SGHTA, CDR2 FQGNSA. Time point noted: sample taken at primary tumor resection. TCRdb redid the calling of the 5' RACE reads with MiXCR, one entry per CDR3 protein. Of around 87,000 distinct CDR3 sequences detected, roughly 12% appear once; the ten largest clones hold about 38%. The sample holds a few counts of this clonotype. The rearrangement links TRBV7-2 to TRBJ2-5, with unresolved D. Sample: PBMCs, taken at surgery. The source is a male donor with early-stage non-small cell lung cancer. The CDR3 here is CASSSAGTQYF. In DNA form, the CDR3 reads TGTGCCAGCAGTTCCGCAGGGACCCAGTACTTC.